Listed here are 14 T cell receptor beta chains from one sample, sequenced in a study of regulatory T cells in long-lasting Graves disease. The time point was: newly diagnosed GD, antithyroid drugs for less than 3 months. After RNA was extracted from PBMCs, the TCR library was made from it. In building TCR beta libraries, iRepertoire HTBI primers were used together with Arm-PCR of CDR3 regions. Using its own MiXCR run on the multiplex PCR reads, TCRdb lists one record per CDR3 protein. The sample holds about 300,000 distinct CDR3 sequences; approximately 20% are singletons and the top ten take more than 30%. The sample consisted of peripheral blood mononuclear cells (PBMCs), taken at new diagnosis, from a patient treated with antithyroid drugs. Every receptor here comes from a female donor with Graves disease.

This clonotype turned up a few times. The chain combines TRBV4-2 with TRBJ2-4, with D unclear. The CDR3 totals 15 residues. The germline V gene has CDR1 LGHNA and CDR2 YNFKEQ. Trimming removed 0 bases at V and 4 bases at J, with 10 bases between. The CDR3 region is CASSQEDHGKNIQYF. CDR3 bases: TGTGCCAGCAGCCAAGAAGATCACGGGAAAAACATTCAGTACTTC.

The rearrangement joins TRBV28 to TRBJ2-5, with a weak D call TRBD1 (6 bases). The CDR3 runs to 15 residues. V was pared by 6 bases and J by 2 bases, with 16 bases between. Germline-derived CDR1 and CDR2 are MDHEN and SYDVKM. The CDR3 nucleotides read TGTGCCAGCAGACTCCGGGACATAAGTCAAGAGACCCAGTACTTC. Its protein product is CASRLRDISQETQYF.

V gene TRBV25-1 combines with J gene TRBJ2-5; D is perhaps TRBD2 (6 bases). Per germline, CDR1 MGHDK and CDR2 SYGVNS. V was cut by 4 bases and J by 4 bases, with 13 bases left in between. CDR3 length: 14 amino acids. Here the CDR3 reads CASSGDWAPETQYF. The CDR3, as DNA: TGTGCCAGCAGTGGGGACTGGGCCCCAGAGACCCAGTACTTC.

This clonotype was recorded at least ten times. One end of the junction fails to match germline, which may point to a read error. The chain links TRBV11-2 to TRBJ2-1; TRBD2 agrees at 8 bases. The CDR3 runs 15 residues. CDR1 and CDR2 (germline): SGHAT, FQNNGV. The CDR3 nucleotides read TGCGCCAGCAGCCCTGAGGCTAGCGGGTGGATGGAGCAGTTCTTC. This translates into CASSPEASGWMEQFF.

In this sample, this clonotype turned up a few times. This chain links TRBV15 with TRBJ2-5; D not resolved. The CDR3 loop spans 12 amino acids. V was clipped by 1 base and J by 5 bases, with 5 bases between them. Per the germline V gene, CDR1 is LNHNV and CDR2 is YYDKDF (reference sequence). This CDR3 is CATSRGVETQYF. CDR3 nucleotide sequence: TGTGCCACCAGCAGAGGAGTGGAGACCCAGTACTTC. Full variable domain (outside the CDR3, taken from reference TRBV15 and TRBJ2-5): DAMVIQNPRYQVTQFGKPVTLSCSQTLNHNVMYWYQQKSSQAPKLLFHYYDKDFNNEADTPDNFQSRRPNTSFCFLDIRSPGLGDTAMYLCATSRGVETQYFGPGTRLLVL.

V gene TRBV27 combines with J gene TRBJ2-3; 14 positions match TRBD2. This CDR3 has 18 amino acids. Germline V gene lookup returns CDR1 MNHEY and CDR2 SMNVEV (reference sequence). Trimming took 8 bases from V and 0 from J; bases not matched to a gene: 10. This chain's CDR3 is CASSKPGLAGVSTDTQYF. Written as DNA, the CDR3 is TGTGCCAGCTCAAAACCGGGACTAGCGGGAGTTAGCACAGATACGCAGTATTTT.

In its sample, this clonotype was seen many times. The chain employs TRBV19 and TRBJ2-4; 9 bases fit TRBD1. CDR3 length equals 14 residues. V was clipped by 2 bases and J by 9 bases; unmatched bases: 5. Looked up from germline, CDR1 is LNHDA and CDR2 is SQIVND (reference sequence). The CDR3 region is CASSIIVDRGIQYF. Written as DNA, the CDR3 is TGTGCCAGTAGTATAATCGTGGACAGGGGCATTCAGTACTTC.

The chain has TRBV4-2 and TRBJ1-2; D remains unclear. V dropped 3 bases and J dropped 3 bases, with 26 bases sitting between them. From germline, CDR1 is LGHNA and CDR2 YNFKEQ. There are 19 residues in the CDR3. This chain's CDR3 is CASSHILTRTQPEDYGYTF. In DNA, the CDR3 is TGTGCCAGCAGCCATATTTTGACTCGGACTCAACCCGAGGACTATGGCTACACCTTC.

As for this clonotype: This CDR3 is missing its conserved last phenylalanine or tryptophan, likely due to a read error. Here the CDR3 reads CTSSLVAGEVAGELFC. The CDR3 DNA is TGTACCAGCAGCTTAGTAGCGGGAGAAGTGGCCGGGGAGCTGTTTTGT. This chain joins TRBV7-9 and TRBJ2-2; 9 bases agree with TRBD2. CDR3 length equals 16 residues. Germline V gives CDR1 SEHNR, CDR2 FQNEAQ (reference sequence).

At least ten counts were recorded for this clonotype. CDR3 coding DNA: TGTGCCTGGAGTCCCCCCGCCTACGAGCAGTACTTC. Amino acids: CAWSPPAYEQYF. The gene calls are TRBV30 and TRBJ2-7; no definite D call. Per the germline V gene, CDR1 is GTSNPN and CDR2 is SVGIG (reference sequence). CDR3 length: 12 amino acids. Between the trimmed V and J ends, which lost 2 bases and 2 bases, there was a span of 7 bases.

This clonotype has a single count. An end of the junction does not agree with germline; a read error may underlie this. V and J are TRBV2 and TRBJ2-3, with a tentative D call TRBD1 (6 bases). The germline V gene encodes CDR1 SNHLY and CDR2 FYNNEI. The CDR3 has 14 residues. CDR3 protein: CASTYPGDTGTQYF. The CDR3 DNA reads TGTGCCAGCACCTACCCAGGGGACACAGGTACGCAGTATTTT. The variable domain in full, with the rest retrieved from reference TRBV2 and TRBJ2-3, is EPEVTQTPSHQVTQMGQEVILRCVPISNHLYFYWYRQILGQKVEFLVSFYNNEISEKSEIFDDQFSVERPDGSNFTLKIRSTKLEDSAMYFCASTYPGDTGTQYFGPGTRLTVL.

This clonotype was picked up many times. This chain connects TRBV3-1 to TRBJ2-5, with D maybe TRBD2 (5 bases). This CDR3 has 14 residues. V was cut by 0 bases and J by 5 bases, with 10 bases left in between. Germline CDR1 and CDR2: LGHDT and YNNKEL (reference sequence). CDR3 nucleotide sequence: TGTGCCAGCAGCCAAGACGTGCCGGGGGAGACCCAGTACTTC. Its protein product is CASSQDVPGETQYF.

The DNA of the CDR3 is TGTGCCAGCAGAAGAGTCGGCGGCCTCAACTACGAGCAGTACTTC. Translation gives CASRRVGGLNYEQYF. V is TRBV2 and J is TRBJ2-7; D remains unclear. The CDR3 has 15 residues. In germline, CDR1 is SNHLY, CDR2 FYNNEI. The V and J ends lost 6 bases and 3 bases respectively, with 18 bases between them.

This clonotype was detected many times. The rearrangement joins TRBV9 to TRBJ2-5; 16 bases are shared with TRBD2. Germline assignment: CDR1 SGDLS and CDR2 YYNGEE. There are 15 residues in the CDR3. V lost 5 bases to trimming and J lost 4 bases; unmatched junction nucleotides: 2. CDR3 coding DNA: TGTGCCAGCAGTGGGACTAGCGGGAGGGCAGAGACCCAGTACTTC. Translation: CASSGTSGRAETQYF.